The next 26 T cell receptor beta chains were all read from a single sample in a study of T-cell reconstitution after alpha-beta-depleted transplantation in children. Findings and limits, study-wide: The authors attributed T-cell counts and diversity one year after transplant mostly to newly produced T cells.

These receptors' targets are unknown. Preparation of the TCRbeta library used unique molecular identifiers. In TCRdb, the PCR reads were re-called with MiXCR into one record per CDR3 protein. The sample carries about 290,000 distinct CDR3 sequences, approximately 7.3% recorded once. Here the sequenced sample was peripheral blood, taken 360 days after TCRalphabeta/CD19-depleted stem cell transplant. The source is a female patient aged 2-15 years who had a stem cell transplant for Fanconi anemia, so the T cells may come from the graft donor.

This clonotype came up many times. The V and J genes are TRBV7-6 and TRBJ1-2; TRBD1 matches at 9 bases. The CDR3 runs 15 residues. Germline V gene data show CDR1 as SGHVS and CDR2 as FNYEAQ. V lost 8 bases and J lost 3; bases outside the gene matches: 10. CDR3: CASGTGPEVHYGYTF. CDR3 sequence (DNA): TGTGCCAGCGGGACAGGGCCTGAAGTACACTATGGCTACACCTTC.

The chain joins TRBV20-1 to TRBJ2-1; perhaps TRBD2 as D (7 bases). Germline-derived CDR1 and CDR2 are DFQATT and SNEGSKA (reference sequence). The CDR3 consists of 15 residues. Trimming pared 3 bases from V and 5 bases from J, leaving 17 bases between. This CDR3 is CSARWEGVTHNEQFF. For the CDR3, the DNA is TGCAGTGCTAGGTGGGAGGGGGTGACCCACAATGAGCAGTTCTTC.

V is TRBV15 and J is TRBJ2-5; 12 positions agree with TRBD2. The CDR3 has 17 amino acids. The V gene end was trimmed by 1 base and the J gene end by 5 bases; junction bases not matched to a gene: 8. Germline-derived CDR1 and CDR2 are LNHNV and YYDKDF (reference sequence). The CDR3 is CATSRVPLAGGGETQYF. The CDR3 bases are TGTGCCACCAGCAGAGTTCCCCTAGCGGGAGGGGGGGAGACCCAGTACTTC. The full variable domain, in which reference TRBV15 and TRBJ2-5 provide the parts outside the CDR3, is DAMVIQNPRYQVTQFGKPVTLSCSQTLNHNVMYWYQQKSSQAPKLLFHYYDKDFNNEADTPDNFQSRRPNTSFCFLDIRSPGLGDTAMYLCATSRVPLAGGGETQYFGPGTRLLVL.

This clonotype appeared many times. This chain uses TRBV4-3 with TRBJ2-1, with 9 bases aligning to TRBD1. Germline V gene sequence: CDR1 LGHNA, CDR2 YSLEER. J was trimmed by 2 bases and V by 4 bases; bases with no gene match: 6. The CDR3 contains 16 residues. This chain's CDR3 is CASSPRTGVAYNEQFF. CDR3 DNA sequence: TGCGCCAGCAGCCCCCGGACAGGGGTCGCCTACAATGAGCAGTTCTTC.

For this clonotype: Germline is not matched at one junction end, which may reflect a read error. This chain uses TRBV28 with TRBJ2-7, with 15 bases identical to TRBD2. The CDR3 extends over 16 amino acids. CDR1 is MDHEN, CDR2 SYDVKM, per germline. CDR3 bases: TGTTCCAGCAGTTCAAACCCGGGACTAGCGGGAGGCGAGCAGTACTTC. The encoded protein is CSSSSNPGLAGGEQYF.

Ten or more counts support this clonotype. The V gene is TRBV10-3, the J gene TRBJ2-1; D is unresolved. In germline, CDR1 is ENHRY, CDR2 SYGVKD. The CDR3 loop spans 11 amino acids. V was trimmed by 4 bases and J by 10 bases, leaving 8 bases between them. In nucleotides, the CDR3 is TGTGCCATCAGTGCTTCTGGGGAGCAGTTCTTC. This gives the protein CAISASGEQFF.

The genes are TRBV7-9 and TRBJ2-1, with D hard to call. From germline, CDR1 is SEHNR and CDR2 FQNEAQ (reference sequence). V dropped 8 bases and J dropped 0 bases, with 11 bases sitting between them. This CDR3 has 14 residues. The CDR3 coding sequence is TGTGCCAGCGCCCACAAGAGCTCCTACAATGAGCAGTTCTTC. Amino acids: CASAHKSSYNEQFF.

The V gene is TRBV5-1, the J gene TRBJ2-1; D remains unclear. The CDR3 runs to 12 residues. The V end lost 8 bases, the J end lost 8 bases, and 14 bases lay between the germline ends. In germline, CDR1 is SGHRS, CDR2 YFSETQ. CDR3 in DNA: TGCGCCAGTAAAGTGCGCTGGGATGAGCAGTTCTTC. This codes for CASKVRWDEQFF.

This clonotype came up many times. The chain recombines TRBV29-1 with TRBJ2-5, with D possibly matching TRBD2 (5 bases). The CDR3 loop spans 14 amino acids. V was pared by 4 bases and J by 2 bases, with 14 bases between. Germline V CDR1 and CDR2: SQVTM, ANQGSEA. The CDR3 DNA is TGCAGCGTTGTAGGGAGAAGGCTACAAGAGACCCAGTACTTC. It specifies CSVVGRRLQETQYF.

For this clonotype: Sequence at one end of the junction differs from germline and may be a read error. The V call is TRBV4-1, the J call TRBJ2-3; D perhaps matches TRBD1 (6 bases). CDR1 and CDR2 (germline): MGHRA, YSYEKL. The CDR3 is 14 residues long. The CDR3 DNA reads TGTGCCAGGGGCACCCGGTGGAGCACAGATACGCAGTATTTT. This translates into CARGTRWSTDTQYF.

This chain links TRBV28 with TRBJ1-4; the match to TRBD1 covers 10 bases. This CDR3 region has 18 residues. Germline trimming cut 5 bases from V and 2 bases from J; bases unmatched to any gene: 11. Germline V gene lookup returns CDR1 MDHEN and CDR2 SYDVKM. The CDR3 sequence: CASSRPGTGDGTNEKLFF. CDR3 DNA: TGTGCCAGCAGTCGTCCCGGGACAGGGGATGGGACTAATGAAAAACTGTTTTTT.

V gene TRBV6-2 or TRBV6-3 combines with J gene TRBJ2-2; 11 bases map to TRBD2. This CDR3 has 18 amino acids. V lost 3 bases, J lost 0 bases, and 6 bases stayed unmatched. CDR1 and CDR2 (germline): MNHEY, SVGEGT. The CDR3 DNA is TGTGCCAGCAGTTATCGATATAGCGGGGGGGCGAACACCGGGGAGCTGTTTTTT. Amino acid sequence: CASSYRYSGGANTGELFF.

This clonotype was detected many times. The chain joins TRBV6-2 or TRBV6-3 to TRBJ1-1; D is unclear. The germline V gene encodes CDR1 MNHEY and CDR2 SVGEGT. V lost 8 bases and J 3 bases, leaving 13 bases between the germline ends. There are 13 residues in the CDR3. The CDR3 region is CASLRSADTEAFF. The DNA of the CDR3 is TGTGCCAGCCTCAGATCGGCCGACACTGAAGCTTTCTTT.

This chain's CDR3 is CASSKDRVSVAGYTF. CDR3 bases: TGTGCCAGCAGCAAGGACAGAGTTAGTGTGGCGGGCTACACCTTC. This chain uses TRBV7-2 with TRBJ1-2, with D possibly TRBD1 on 6 matching bases. Germline lookup yields CDR1 SGHTA and CDR2 FQGNSA. Deletions cut 5 bases from V and 8 bases from J, with 21 bases between. The CDR3 has 15 amino acids.

The CDR3 region has the DNA TGTGCCAGCAGCGTAGCCCCCACTAGCCGGGGGGAGCTGTTTTTT. It codes for CASSVAPTSRGELFF. The chain uses TRBV9 and TRBJ2-2, with D possibly matching TRBD2 (6 bases). V was shortened by 0 bases and J by 8 bases, with 14 bases between the two germline ends. Germline lookup yields CDR1 SGDLS and CDR2 YYNGEE. This CDR3 contains 15 residues. Complete variable domain (other parts from reference TRBV9 and TRBJ2-2): DSGVTQTPKHLITATGQRVTLRCSPRSGDLSVYWYQQSLDQGLQFLIQYYNGEERAKGNILERFSAQQFPDLHSELNLSSLELGDSALYFCASSVAPTSRGELFFGEGSRLTVL.

In its sample, this clonotype was seen a few times. The chain carries TRBV20-1 and TRBJ2-3; D is ambiguous. CDR3 length: 11 amino acids. CDR1 DFQATT and CDR2 SNEGSKA come from the germline V gene (reference sequence). The CDR3 region is CTATFTDTQYF. The CDR3, as DNA: TGCACCGCGACGTTCACAGATACGCAGTATTTT.

This clonotype was found many times. V is TRBV5-1 and J is TRBJ2-1, with 11 bases identical to TRBD2. J lost 7 bases, V lost 3 bases, and 9 bases had no gene match. CDR1 is SGHRS and CDR2 is YFSETQ in the germline V gene. The CDR3 runs to 16 residues. CDR3 DNA sequence: TGCGCCAGCAGCTCACGGACTAGCGGGCCCCGGAATGAGCAGTTCTTC. This sequence encodes CASSSRTSGPRNEQFF.

This clonotype has more than one count but fewer than ten. V gene TRBV10-1 combines with J gene TRBJ2-1; 10 nucleotides align to TRBD1. Germline lookup yields CDR1 WNHNN and CDR2 SYGVQD (reference sequence). CDR3 length: 16 amino acids. J gave up 7 bases and V 0 bases, and 6 bases lay outside the gene matches. The CDR3 sequence: CASSESLDRGWNEQFF. The CDR3, as DNA: TGCGCCAGCAGTGAGTCCTTGGACAGGGGGTGGAATGAGCAGTTCTTC.

This clonotype turned up a few times. The V call is TRBV20-1, the J call TRBJ2-6; D possibly corresponds to TRBD2 (5 bases). The CDR3 runs to 14 residues. Germline V CDR1 and CDR2: DFQATT, SNEGSKA (reference sequence). Deletions cut 6 bases from V and 3 bases from J, with 12 bases between. CDR3: CSAGRAGGANVLTF. CDR3 coding DNA: TGCAGTGCCGGGCGGGCCGGTGGGGCCAACGTCCTGACTTTC.

This chain links TRBV20-1 with TRBJ2-1; 9 positions match TRBD2. Germline lookup yields CDR1 DFQATT and CDR2 SNEGSKA (reference sequence). CDR3 length equals 13 residues. The CDR3 here is CSKSGGTYNEQFF. The CDR3 DNA is TGCAGCAAAAGCGGGGGGACCTACAATGAGCAGTTCTTC.

The chain recombines TRBV28 with TRBJ2-6; 7 bases map to TRBD1. CDR1 MDHEN and CDR2 SYDVKM come from the germline V gene. V lost 2 bases, J lost 1 base, and 17 bases stayed unmatched. This CDR3 is built from 21 residues. The CDR3 DNA follows: TGTGCCAGCAGTTTAAATCATGGGAACAGGGGTTTTAGTTCTGGGGCCAACGTCCTGACTTTC. This encodes CASSLNHGNRGFSSGANVLTF. Full variable domain (remainder filled in from reference TRBV28 and TRBJ2-6): DVKVTQSSRYLVKRTGEKVFLECVQDMDHENMFWYRQDPGLGLRLIYFSYDVKMKEKGDIPEGYSVSREKKERFSLILESASTNQTSMYLCASSLNHGNRGFSSGANVLTFGAGSRLTVL.

In this sample, this clonotype turned up many times. V gene TRBV7-3 combines with J gene TRBJ2-3; no reliable D call. CDR1 is SGHTA and CDR2 is FQGTGA in the germline V gene. This CDR3 has 14 amino acids. Deletions cut 2 bases from V and 6 bases from J, with 12 bases between. The CDR3 DNA follows: TGTGCCAGCAGCTTATCGGCGGCTGGCGATACGCAGTATTTT. It specifies CASSLSAAGDTQYF.

This clonotype was detected a few times. The chain links TRBV29-1 to TRBJ1-2, with TRBD1 matching over 9 bases. Germline loops: CDR1 SQVTM, CDR2 ANQGSEA. V was pared by 5 bases and J by 7 bases, with 2 bases of the junction left unmatched. The CDR3 consists of 11 residues. CDR3 sequence: CSVHRGLGYTF. In nucleotides, the CDR3 is TGCAGCGTTCACAGGGGGCTTGGCTACACCTTC.

This clonotype was detected many times. This chain uses TRBV20-1 with TRBJ2-3; 10 nucleotides match TRBD2. CDR1 and CDR2 (germline): DFQATT, SNEGSKA (reference sequence). This CDR3 comprises 19 residues. Trimming took 0 bases from V and 3 from J; bases not matched to a gene: 15. The CDR3 nucleotides are TGCAGTGCTAGAGATTCTCGCCTAGCGGGAGTCATTATTACAGATACGCAGTATTTT. It encodes CSARDSRLAGVIITDTQYF.

This clonotype came up many times. The chain is built from TRBV6-5 and TRBJ2-6; no reliable D call. The CDR3 is 15 amino acids. In germline, CDR1 is MNHEY, CDR2 SVGAGI. V lost 2 bases and J 0 bases, leaving 5 bases between the germline ends. This CDR3 is CASSYVLSGANVLTF. CDR3 DNA: TGTGCCAGCAGTTACGTTCTCTCTGGGGCCAACGTCCTGACTTTC.

The chain carries TRBV6-2 or TRBV6-3 and TRBJ2-7, with D possibly matching TRBD1 (5 bases). The CDR3 covers 15 residues. Germline CDR1 reads MNHEY; CDR2 reads SVGEGT. V lost 2 bases and J 2 bases, leaving 13 bases between the germline ends. CDR3 DNA sequence: TGTGCCAGCAGTTACGGCAGGGCAGCCCCCTACGAGCAGTACTTC. It encodes CASSYGRAAPYEQYF.